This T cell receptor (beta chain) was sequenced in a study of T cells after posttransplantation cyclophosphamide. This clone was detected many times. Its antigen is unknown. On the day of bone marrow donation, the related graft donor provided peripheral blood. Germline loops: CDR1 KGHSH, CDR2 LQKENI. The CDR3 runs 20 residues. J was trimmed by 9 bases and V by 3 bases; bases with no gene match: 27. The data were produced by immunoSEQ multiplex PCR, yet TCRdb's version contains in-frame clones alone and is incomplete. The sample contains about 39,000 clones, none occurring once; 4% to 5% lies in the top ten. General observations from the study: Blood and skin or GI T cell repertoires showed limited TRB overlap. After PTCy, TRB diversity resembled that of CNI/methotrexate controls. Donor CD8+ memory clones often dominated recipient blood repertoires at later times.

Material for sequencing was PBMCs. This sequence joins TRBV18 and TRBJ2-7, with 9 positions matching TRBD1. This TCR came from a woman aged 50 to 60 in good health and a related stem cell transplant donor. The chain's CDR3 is CASSPTPGQGKGTVTTRQYF. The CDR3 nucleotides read TGTGCCAGCTCACCGACGCCGGGACAGGGAAAAGGAACCGTCACTACGAGGCAGTACTTC. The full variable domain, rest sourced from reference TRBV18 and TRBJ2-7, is NAGVMQNPRHLVRRRGQEARLRCSPMKGHSHVYWYRQLPEEGLKFMVYLQKENIIDESGMPKERFSAEFPKEGPSILRIQQVVRGDSAAYFCASSPTPGQGKGTVTTRQYFGPGTRLTVT.